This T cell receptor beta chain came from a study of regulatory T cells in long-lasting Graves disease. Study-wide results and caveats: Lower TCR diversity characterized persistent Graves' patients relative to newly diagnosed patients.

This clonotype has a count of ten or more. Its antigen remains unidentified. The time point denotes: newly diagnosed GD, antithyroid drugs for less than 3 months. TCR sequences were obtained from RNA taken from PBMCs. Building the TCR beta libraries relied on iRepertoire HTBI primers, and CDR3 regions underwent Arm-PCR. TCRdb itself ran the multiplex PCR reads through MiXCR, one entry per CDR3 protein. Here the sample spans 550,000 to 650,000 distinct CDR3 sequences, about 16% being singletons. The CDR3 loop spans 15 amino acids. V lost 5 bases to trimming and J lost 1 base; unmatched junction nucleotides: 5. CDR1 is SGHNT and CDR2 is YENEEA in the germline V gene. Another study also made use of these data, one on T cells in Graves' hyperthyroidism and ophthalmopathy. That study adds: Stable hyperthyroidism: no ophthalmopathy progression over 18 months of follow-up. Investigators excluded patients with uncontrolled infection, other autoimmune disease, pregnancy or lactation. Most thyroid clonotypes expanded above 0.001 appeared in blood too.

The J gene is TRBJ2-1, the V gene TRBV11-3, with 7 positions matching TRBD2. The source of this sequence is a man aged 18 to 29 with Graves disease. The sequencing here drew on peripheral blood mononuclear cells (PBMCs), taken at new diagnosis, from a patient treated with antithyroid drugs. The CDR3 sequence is CASSPAAGSYNEQFF. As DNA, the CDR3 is TGTGCCAGCAGCCCTGCAGCGGGGTCCTACAATGAGCAGTTCTTC. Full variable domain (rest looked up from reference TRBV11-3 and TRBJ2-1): EAGVVQSPRYKIIEKKQPVAFWCNPISGHNTLYWYLQNLGQGPELLIRYENEEAVDDSQLPKDRFSAERLKGVDSTLKIQPAELGDSAVYLCASSPAAGSYNEQFFGPGTRLTVL.